Described below is a single T cell receptor (beta chain) sequence and its context. This CDR3 region has 17 residues. Produced via immunoSEQ multiplex PCR; TCRdb's table is partial and in-frame only. The sample comprises about 610,000 clones, 88% of which are singletons, and 0.0085% to 0.012% rests with the top ten. The sample originates from a study of shared T cell receptors in the human thymus. The sample also formed part of further work on human thymus T cells. That source reports: Surgeons resected thymus tissue during corrective heart surgery. In thymic and blood repertoires alike, V and J usage looked biased.

The J gene is TRBJ1-5, the V gene TRBV12-2; TRBD1 is taken as the D call from the table, unchecked against the DNA. TRBV12-2 is termed a pseudogene. The source is a boy under two years old with a congenital heart defect. The sample was thymocytes. Written as DNA, the CDR3 is TGTGCAAGTCGCTTAGCGCGGGGGGACAGGGTACAGCAGCCCCAGCATTTT. Encoded protein: CASRLARGDRVQQPQHF.